The sequence of this TCR beta chain was determined in a study of blood T cell repertoires in COVID-19. Profiled with immunoSEQ multiplex PCR; TCRdb holds only in-frame clones, not every one. The sample has about 41,000 clones, 80% to 90% seen once. Germline lookup yields CDR1 KGHSH and CDR2 LQKENI. CDR3 length: 16 residues. Trimming cost V 1 base and J 8 bases; bases outside gene matches: 5. This TCR derives from a man aged 40-50 years with COVID-19, enrolled during active disease. The sample comprised peripheral blood. This chain links TRBV18 with TRBJ2-3, with 14 bases that match TRBD2. The CDR3, as DNA: TGTGCCAGCTCACCACAGACTAGCGGGGGGGCCCTTACGCAGTATTTT. It specifies CASSPQTSGGALTQYF.